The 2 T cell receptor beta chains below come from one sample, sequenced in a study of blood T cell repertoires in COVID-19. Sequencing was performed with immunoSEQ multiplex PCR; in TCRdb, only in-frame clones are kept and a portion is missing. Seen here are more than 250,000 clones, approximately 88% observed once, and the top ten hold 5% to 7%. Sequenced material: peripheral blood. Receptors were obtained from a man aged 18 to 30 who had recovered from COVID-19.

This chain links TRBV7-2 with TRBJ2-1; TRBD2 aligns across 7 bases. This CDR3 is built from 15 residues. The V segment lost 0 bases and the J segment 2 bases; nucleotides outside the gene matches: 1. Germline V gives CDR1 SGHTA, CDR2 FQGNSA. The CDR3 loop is CASSLAGGAYNEQFF. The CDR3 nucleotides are TGTGCCAGCAGCTTAGCGGGGGGGGCCTACAATGAGCAGTTCTTC. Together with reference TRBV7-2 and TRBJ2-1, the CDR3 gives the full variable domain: GAGVSQSPSNKVTEKGKDVELRCDPISGHTALYWYRQSLGQGLEFLIYFQGNSAPDKSGLPSDRFSAERTGGSVSTLTIQRTQQEDSAVYLCASSLAGGAYNEQFFGPGTRLTVL.

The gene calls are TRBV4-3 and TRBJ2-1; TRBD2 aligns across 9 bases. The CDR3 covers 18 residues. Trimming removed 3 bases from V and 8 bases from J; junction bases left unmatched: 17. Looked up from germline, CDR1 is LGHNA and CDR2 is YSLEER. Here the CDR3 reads CASSQAWPLLAGGDEQFF. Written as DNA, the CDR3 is TGCGCCAGCAGCCAGGCATGGCCCTTACTAGCGGGTGGGGATGAGCAGTTCTTC.